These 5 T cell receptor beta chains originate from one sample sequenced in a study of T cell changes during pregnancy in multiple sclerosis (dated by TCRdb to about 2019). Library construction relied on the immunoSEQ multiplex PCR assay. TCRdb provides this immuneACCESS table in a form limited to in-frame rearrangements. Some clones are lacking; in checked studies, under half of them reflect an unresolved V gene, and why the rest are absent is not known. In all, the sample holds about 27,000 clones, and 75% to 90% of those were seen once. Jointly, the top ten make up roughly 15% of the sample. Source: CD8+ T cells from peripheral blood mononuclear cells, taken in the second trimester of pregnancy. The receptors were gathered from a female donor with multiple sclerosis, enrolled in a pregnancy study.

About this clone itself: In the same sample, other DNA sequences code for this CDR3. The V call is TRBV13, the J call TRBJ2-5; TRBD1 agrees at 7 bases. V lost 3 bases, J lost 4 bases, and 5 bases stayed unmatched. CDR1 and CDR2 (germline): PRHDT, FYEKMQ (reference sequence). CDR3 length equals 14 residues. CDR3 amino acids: CASSLRQGVETQYF. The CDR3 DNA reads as TGTGCCAGCAGCTTGAGGCAGGGGGTAGAGACCCAGTACTTC.

CDR3 protein: CASRTGNAGELFF. The DNA of the CDR3 is TGTGCCAGCCGGACAGGGAATGCCGGGGAGCTGTTTTTT. The rearrangement links TRBV28 to TRBJ2-2; 8 nucleotides line up with TRBD1. The germline V gene encodes CDR1 MDHEN and CDR2 SYDVKM. The CDR3 contains 13 residues. Trimming at V came to 8 bases and at J to 6 bases, leaving 5 bases not matched to a gene.

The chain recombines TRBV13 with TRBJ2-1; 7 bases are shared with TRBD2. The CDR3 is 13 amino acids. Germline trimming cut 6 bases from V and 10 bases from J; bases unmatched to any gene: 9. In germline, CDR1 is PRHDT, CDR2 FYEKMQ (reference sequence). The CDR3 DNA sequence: TGTGCCAGCAGTGGGAGGGAGGGAAGGGAGCAGTTCTTC. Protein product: CASSGREGREQFF.

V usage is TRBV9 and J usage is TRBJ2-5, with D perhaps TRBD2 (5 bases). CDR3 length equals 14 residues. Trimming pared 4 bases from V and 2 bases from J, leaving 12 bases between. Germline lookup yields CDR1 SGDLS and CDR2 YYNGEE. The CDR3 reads CASSLASGQETQYF. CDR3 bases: TGTGCCAGCAGCCTTGCGTCGGGACAAGAGACCCAGTACTTC. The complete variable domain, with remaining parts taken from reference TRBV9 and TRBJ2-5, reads DSGVTQTPKHLITATGQRVTLRCSPRSGDLSVYWYQQSLDQGLQFLIQYYNGEERAKGNILERFSAQQFPDLHSELNLSSLELGDSALYFCASSLASGQETQYFGPGTRLLVL.

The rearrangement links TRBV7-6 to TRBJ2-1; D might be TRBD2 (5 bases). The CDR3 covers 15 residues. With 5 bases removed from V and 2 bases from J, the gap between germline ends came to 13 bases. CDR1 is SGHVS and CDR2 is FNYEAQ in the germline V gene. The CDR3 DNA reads TGTGCCAGCAGCGTGGACTCATCTCCCTACAATGAGCAGTTCTTC. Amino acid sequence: CASSVDSSPYNEQFF.